The source of this T cell receptor (beta chain) is a study of CD8 T cells in ankylosing spondylitis. A word on this clonotype: The antigen remains unidentified.

Study results and limitations: There was a TCR beta motif, made of fewer than 10 highly homologous variants, that appeared characteristic of ankylosing spondylitis blood.

TCRdb passed the 5' RACE reads through MiXCR, listing each CDR3 protein once. This table holds about 480,000 distinct CDR3 sequences, approximately 17% found once. Germline V CDR1 and CDR2: MGHDK, SYGVNS. V lost 0 bases, J lost 5 bases, and 4 bases stayed unmatched. The CDR3 extends over 16 amino acids. This clonotype originated in a male donor with ankylosing spondylitis. The gene calls are TRBV25-1 and TRBJ2-2; TRBD1 matches 9 bases. Sequencing input: blood, either unsorted or a sorted T cell fraction (not recorded which). CDR3 loop: CASSEYGTGSTGELFF. CDR3 bases: TGTGCCAGCAGTGAATATGGGACAGGGAGTACCGGGGAGCTGTTTTTT.